A selection of T cell receptor beta chains follows, all from one sample in a study of blood T cell repertoires in COVID-19. Sequenced by immunoSEQ multiplex PCR; TCRdb stores in-frame clones only, minus some. The sample has tens of thousands of clones; about 80% are singletons. The sequencing sample was made of peripheral blood. These receptors were obtained from a woman aged 60-75 years with acute or convalescent COVID-19. Each CDR3 is given with its conserved first and last residue. Fields, in order: V gene, D gene, J gene, clone size, CDR3 protein, CDR3 DNA. The D gene is left open where the match is weak. The size field is filled for only some rows; it gives once, few, many or a size class.

>TRBV5-1|-|TRBJ1-1|-
CASSLGGLVNTEAFF
TGCGCCAGCAGCTTGGGGGGGCTGGTGAACACTGAAGCTTTCTTT
>TRBV29-1|TRBD2|TRBJ2-2|-
CSVEEHSGAGELFF
TGCAGCGTTGAAGAGCATAGCGGGGCGGGGGAGCTGTTTTTT
>TRBV5-1|-|TRBJ1-1|few
CASSQGNRNTEAFF
TGCGCCAGCAGCCAGGGGAACCGGAACACTGAAGCTTTCTTT
>TRBV5-4|TRBD1|TRBJ1-2|-
CASSIKQGARGYTF
TGTGCCAGCAGCATAAAACAGGGGGCGCGAGGCTACACCTTC
>TRBV11-2|TRBD2|TRBJ2-3|-
CASSARLAGGHLDTQYF
TGTGCCAGCAGCGCCAGACTAGCGGGGGGCCATTTGGATACGCAGTATTTT
>TRBV3-1/TRBV3-2|TRBD1|TRBJ1-4|-
CASSQPGQGGTNEKLFF
TGTGCCAGCAGCCAACCGGGACAGGGTGGGACCAATGAAAAACTGTTTTTT
>TRBV7-2|-|TRBJ1-1|once
CASSSPQGSTEAFF
TGTGCCAGCAGCTCCCCCCAGGGGAGCACTGAAGCTTTCTTT
>TRBV30|-|TRBJ2-7|-
CAWSGSGRLYEQYF
TGTGCCTGGAGTGGGTCAGGGAGGTTATACGAGCAGTACTTC
>TRBV6-5|TRBD1|TRBJ1-1|-
CASSYFGGGHVSEAFF
TGTGCCAGCAGTTACTTCGGAGGGGGCCACGTTTCGGAAGCTTTCTTT
>TRBV28|-|TRBJ1-1|-
CAAGLGGHTEAFF
TGTGCCGCCGGCCTTGGGGGCCACACTGAAGCTTTCTTT
>TRBV30|-|TRBJ1-5|few
CAWSRPPRSQPQHF
TGTGCCTGGAGTCGCCCGCCTCGGAGTCAGCCCCAGCATTTT
>TRBV2|-|TRBJ2-1|-
CASGGPQRDNEQFF
TGTGCCAGCGGGGGCCCTCAGCGAGACAATGAGCAGTTCTTC
>TRBV10-1|-|TRBJ2-7|-
CASSLGGEQYF
TGCGCCAGCAGTCTAGGGGGAGAGCAGTACTTC
>TRBV7-2|TRBD1|TRBJ2-7|few
CASSFKTGAPVYEQYF
TGTGCCAGCAGCTTCAAGACAGGGGCCCCCGTCTACGAGCAGTACTTC
>TRBV6-5|-|TRBJ1-3|once
CASSSNRVVAGNTIYF
TGTGCCAGCAGTTCCAACAGGGTTGTCGCTGGAAACACCATATATTTT
>TRBV18|-|TRBJ2-3|-
CASSPPGREDTQYF
TGTGCCAGCTCACCCCCGGGGCGGGAAGATACGCAGTATTTT
>TRBV27|-|TRBJ1-6|-
CASSFQGRNSPLHF
TGTGCCAGCAGCTTCCAGGGGCGTAATTCACCCCTCCACTTT
>TRBV4-1|-|TRBJ1-2|-
CASSQVHSAGELGGYTF
TGCGCCAGCAGCCAAGTCCACTCGGCAGGGGAATTGGGAGGCTACACCTTC
>TRBV6-5|-|TRBJ2-7|-
CASSRNAGSAYEQYF
TGTGCCAGCAGCCGTAATGCAGGGTCAGCCTACGAGCAGTACTTC
>TRBV11-3|-|TRBJ1-1|once
CASSFGGKNTEAFF
TGTGCCAGCAGCTTTGGGGGGAAGAACACTGAAGCTTTCTTT
>TRBV2|-|TRBJ1-2|-
CASSERQGYGYTF
TGTGCCAGCAGTGAGAGGCAGGGCTATGGCTACACCTTC
>TRBV19|TRBD1|TRBJ1-4|-
CASSSDTGGKGEKLFF
TGTGCCAGTAGTTCAGATACAGGGGGCAAAGGTGAAAAACTGTTTTTT
>TRBV19|-|TRBJ2-5|-
CASSIARGETQYF
TGTGCCAGTAGTATAGCCCGGGGAGAGACCCAGTACTTC
>TRBV19|TRBD2|TRBJ2-5|-
CASSSWTSGVQETQYF
TGTGCCAGTAGTTCTTGGACTAGCGGGGTCCAAGAGACCCAGTACTTC
>TRBV27|-|TRBJ2-5|-
CASSYTGSRVPRTQYF
TGTGCCAGCAGTTATACTGGGTCTAGAGTCCCGAGGACCCAGTACTTC
>TRBV9|TRBD1|TRBJ1-3|few
CASSVRTGSGNTIYF
TGTGCCAGCAGCGTGAGGACAGGGTCCGGAAACACCATATATTTT
>TRBV10-3|-|TRBJ1-3|few
CAISEGARGNTIYF
TGTGCCATCAGTGAGGGGGCTAGGGGAAACACCATATATTTT
>TRBV6-5|-|TRBJ1-2|-
CASSYGALGYGYTF
TGTGCCAGCAGTTACGGGGCTCTCGGCTATGGCTACACCTTC
>TRBV7-6|-|TRBJ2-7|few
CASSPRQGTSYEQYF
TGTGCCAGCAGCCCCAGGCAGGGGACATCCTACGAGCAGTACTTC
>TRBV7-9|-|TRBJ1-5|-
CASSPTGGINQPQHF
TGTGCCAGCAGCCCAACCGGGGGGATTAATCAGCCCCAGCATTTT
>TRBV11-1|-|TRBJ1-1|-
CASSFPGGTEAFF
TGTGCCAGCAGCTTTCCGGGGGGCACTGAAGCTTTCTTT
>TRBV24-1|TRBD1|TRBJ1-2|-
CATSAAGTGEVYGYTF
TGTGCCACCAGTGCCGCCGGGACAGGGGAGGTCTATGGCTACACCTTC
>TRBV2|-|TRBJ2-1|-
CASSPLGGGWYNEQFF
TGTGCCAGCAGCCCCCTAGGCGGGGGCTGGTACAATGAGCAGTTCTTC
>TRBV6-1|TRBD1|TRBJ1-1|-
CASSGPGQGANTEAFF
TGTGCCAGCAGTGGACCGGGACAGGGGGCCAACACTGAAGCTTTCTTT
>TRBV12-3/TRBV12-4|-|TRBJ1-1|-
CASSRGQGAFF
TGTGCCAGCAGCCGGGGACAAGGAGCTTTCTTT
>TRBV6-5|TRBD1|TRBJ2-7|-
CASRPRDRGAEQYF
TGTGCCAGCAGGCCTAGGGACAGGGGGGCCGAGCAGTACTTC
>TRBV5-1|-|TRBJ2-6|-
CASSLVRGSISGANVLTF
TGCGCCAGCAGCTTGGTACGGGGGTCGATCTCTGGGGCCAACGTCCTGACTTTC
>TRBV29-1|TRBD1|TRBJ2-4|-
CSVGQAKNIQYF
TGCAGCGTAGGACAGGCAAAAAACATTCAGTACTTC
>TRBV4-2|TRBD2|TRBJ2-2|few
CASSQVGGGAGSGELFF
TGTGCCAGCAGCCAAGTTGGCGGGGGGGCCGGAAGCGGGGAGCTGTTTTTT
>TRBV2|-|TRBJ2-3|-
CASSEDRRGVDTQYF
TGTGCCAGCAGTGAAGATCGCAGGGGAGTAGATACGCAGTATTTT
>TRBV19|-|TRBJ1-5|once
CAATAGGNQPQHF
TGTGCCGCCACCGCAGGGGGCAATCAGCCCCAGCATTTT
>TRBV5-1|TRBD1|TRBJ1-1|-
CASSSDRDRNTEAFF
TGCGCCAGCAGCAGCGACCGGGACAGGAACACTGAAGCTTTCTTT
>TRBV24-1|-|TRBJ1-1|few
CATRKQTLNTEAFF
TGTGCCACCAGGAAACAGACCCTTAACACTGAAGCTTTCTTT
>TRBV6-1|-|TRBJ1-2|-
CASSEDRDPTEDYGYTF
TGTGCCAGCAGTGAAGACAGGGACCCCACCGAAGACTATGGCTACACCTTC
>TRBV14|-|TRBJ1-1|-
CASSQDESRAGAFF
TGTGCCAGCAGCCAAGATGAGAGCAGGGCCGGCGCTTTCTTT
>TRBV13|-|TRBJ1-1|-
CASTATGLNTEAFF
TGTGCCAGCACCGCCACGGGATTGAACACTGAAGCTTTCTTT